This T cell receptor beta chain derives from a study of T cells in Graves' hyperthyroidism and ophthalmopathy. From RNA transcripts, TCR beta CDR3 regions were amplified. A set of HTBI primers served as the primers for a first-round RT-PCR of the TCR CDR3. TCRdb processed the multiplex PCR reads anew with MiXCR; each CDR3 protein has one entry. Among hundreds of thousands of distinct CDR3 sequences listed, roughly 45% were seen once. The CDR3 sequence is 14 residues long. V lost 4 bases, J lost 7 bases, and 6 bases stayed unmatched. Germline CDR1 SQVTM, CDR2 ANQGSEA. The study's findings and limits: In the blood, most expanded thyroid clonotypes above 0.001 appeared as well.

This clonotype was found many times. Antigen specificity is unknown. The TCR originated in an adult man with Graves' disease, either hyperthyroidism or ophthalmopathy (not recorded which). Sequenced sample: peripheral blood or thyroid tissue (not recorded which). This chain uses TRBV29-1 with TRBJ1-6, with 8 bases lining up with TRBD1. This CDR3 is CSVAGGGWNSPLHF. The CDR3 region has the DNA TGCAGCGTTGCAGGGGGCGGATGGAATTCACCCCTCCACTTT.